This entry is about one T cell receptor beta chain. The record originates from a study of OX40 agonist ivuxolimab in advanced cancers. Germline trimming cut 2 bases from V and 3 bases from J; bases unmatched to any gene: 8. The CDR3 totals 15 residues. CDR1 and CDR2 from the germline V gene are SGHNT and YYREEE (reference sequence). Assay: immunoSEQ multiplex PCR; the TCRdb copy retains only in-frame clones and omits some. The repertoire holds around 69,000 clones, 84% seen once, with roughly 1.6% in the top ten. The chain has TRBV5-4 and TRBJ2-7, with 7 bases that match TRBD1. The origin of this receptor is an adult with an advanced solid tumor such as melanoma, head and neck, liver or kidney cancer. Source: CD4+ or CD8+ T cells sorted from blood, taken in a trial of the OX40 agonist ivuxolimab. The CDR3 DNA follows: TGTGCCAGCAGCTTTATAGACAGGGAAGGCTACGAGCAGTACTTC. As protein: CASSFIDREGYEQYF.